This T cell receptor beta chain stems from a study of shared clonotypes between healthy human individuals. Only in-frame clones appear in the TCRdb table, and some are missing; sequencing was by immunoSEQ multiplex PCR. This sample yields about 460,000 clones, of which more than 70% are seen a single time; about 12% belongs to the top ten. Germline CDR1 reads DFQATT; CDR2 reads SNEGSKA (reference sequence). Trimming took off 5 bases at V and 6 bases at J, with 11 bases between the two ends. There are 11 residues in the CDR3. Input material: PBMCs. The chain recombines TRBV20-1 with TRBJ2-7, with no clear D. The clonotype comes from a woman in her thirties or forties in good health. Some clones in this sample may be carry-over from other donors' samples. CDR3 residues: CSASPFIEQYF. The CDR3 coding sequence is TGCAGTGCTTCTCCCTTTATCGAGCAGTACTTC.